The 9 T cell receptor beta chains below all came from one sample that was sequenced in a study of vaccination and CD4 T cells after COVID-19 (dated by TCRdb to 2022 to 2024). These receptors' targets are unknown. Libraries came from PCR. Sequencing took place on an Illumina iSeq 100. DNA from cultured CD4+ T cells was subjected to TCR sequencing with the Oncomine TCR Beta short-read assay at the Johns Hopkins FTIC core. The public reads were run again by TCRdb, first through fastp at Q25 and then through MiXCR, and only productive beta chains were kept. Each entry is one CDR3 protein sequence, shown with its most common DNA and genes. This sample lists 8,000 to 10,000 distinct CDR3 sequences; around 37% were detected once. The leading ten clones occupy about a sixth of the sample. The sample's treatment or condition, from its label and the paper: 10-day PBMC culture with coronavirus spike peptide pools or control peptides (ViraFEST assay).

The sequenced sample was CD4+ T cells from blood, cultured in vitro. The receptors derive from a human donor who had recovered from COVID-19.

The table lists this clonotype with a few counts. The chain recombines TRBV6-8 with TRBJ2-7; 9 positions match TRBD1. The germline V gene has CDR1 MNHGY and CDR2 SAAAGT. The CDR3 is 13 amino acids. V shed 7 bases, J shed 4 bases, and the junction held 5 bases outside the gene matches. This CDR3 is CASTPGQGYEQYF. The CDR3 DNA sequence: TGTGCCAGCACCCCGGGACAGGGATACGAGCAGTACTTC.

Only a few counts were recorded for this clonotype. The rearrangement joins TRBV6-1 to TRBJ2-1, with 10 bases lining up with TRBD1. The V segment lost 11 bases and the J segment 1 base; nucleotides outside the gene matches: 8. Per the germline V gene, CDR1 is MNHNS and CDR2 is SASEGT. The CDR3 is 15 amino acids. CDR3 sequence (DNA): TGTGCCTCTGCCGTGGGACAGGGGTCCTACAATGAGCAGTTCTTC. Its protein product is CASAVGQGSYNEQFF.

The rearrangement uses TRBV6-2 or TRBV6-3 and TRBJ1-5; D remains unclear. CDR3 length equals 11 residues. Germline CDR1 is MNHEY and CDR2 is SVGEGT. Trimming shortened V by 6 bases and J by 4 bases, and 4 bases separated the two germline ends. CDR3 nucleotides: TGTGCCAGCAGAAATAATCAGCCCCAGCATTTT. Amino acids: CASRNNQPQHF.

This clonotype is termed large. The chain carries TRBV7-9 and TRBJ1-2; 7 nucleotides agree with TRBD1. The CDR3 loop spans 15 amino acids. After removal of 5 bases from V and 8 bases from J, the junction contained 14 bases not matched to a gene. Germline CDR1 is SEHNR and CDR2 is FQNEAQ (reference sequence). CDR3 residues: CASSPADRARRGYTF. CDR3 coding DNA: TGTGCCAGCAGCCCTGCTGACAGGGCAAGGCGGGGCTACACCTTC. The complete variable domain, with remaining parts taken from reference TRBV7-9 and TRBJ1-2, reads DTGVSQNPRHKITKRGQNVTFRCDPISEHNRLYWYRQTLGQGPEFLTYFQNEAQLEKSRLLSDRFSAERPKGSFSTLEIQRTEQGDSAMYLCASSPADRARRGYTFGSGTRLTVV.

The chain couples TRBV18 to TRBJ2-2; a weak D match, TRBD1 (6 bases). From germline, CDR1 is KGHSH and CDR2 LQKENI. The CDR3 has 17 residues. The V end was cut by 2 bases, the J end by 4 bases, with 17 bases between. DNA for the CDR3: TGTGCCAGCTCACCAGTCCCTGGGATAGGGGGCACCGGGGAGCTGTTTTTT. Translation gives CASSPVPGIGGTGELFF.

The chain is built from TRBV7-9 and TRBJ1-2; D is ambiguous. Per germline, CDR1 SEHNR and CDR2 FQNEAQ (reference sequence). Trimming took 0 bases from V and 6 from J, leaving 11 bases between them. The CDR3 has 14 amino acids. The chain's CDR3 is CASSLAGVENGYTF. CDR3 nucleotides: TGTGCCAGCAGCTTAGCTGGGGTGGAGAATGGCTACACCTTC.

The V and J genes are TRBV4-1 and TRBJ2-7; TRBD2 is a possible D gene (5 bases). Trimming cost V 4 bases and J 1 base, with 23 bases left between them. CDR3 size: 18 residues. Germline V gene data show CDR1 as MGHRA and CDR2 as YSYEKL. The CDR3 DNA reads as TGCGCCAGCAGCCCCAAGATCGGAGTTGGCGGGCGGTCCTACGAGCAGTACTTC. This codes for CASSPKIGVGGRSYEQYF.

This clonotype was counted only a few times. The gene calls are TRBV2 and TRBJ1-3; possible D gene TRBD1, 6 bases. CDR1 and CDR2 from the germline V gene are SNHLY and FYNNEI. Trimming took 4 bases from V and 2 from J, leaving 15 bases between them. The CDR3 has 16 amino acids. The CDR3 loop is CASSGRGAPTGNTIYF. The CDR3, as DNA: TGTGCCAGCAGTGGGCGGGGGGCGCCCACTGGAAACACCATATATTTT. Together with reference TRBV2 and TRBJ1-3, the CDR3 gives the full variable domain: EPEVTQTPSHQVTQMGQEVILRCVPISNHLYFYWYRQILGQKVEFLVSFYNNEISEKSEIFDDQFSVERPDGSNFTLKIRSTKLEDSAMYFCASSGRGAPTGNTIYFGEGSWLTVV.

The chain couples TRBV27 to TRBJ2-2; D is perhaps TRBD1 (7 bases). Between the trimmed V and J ends, which lost 5 bases and 7 bases, there was a span of 17 bases. There are 15 residues in the CDR3. Germline V gives CDR1 MNHEY, CDR2 SMNVEV (reference sequence). The CDR3, as DNA: TGTGCCAGCAGTCCACGTGCAGGGGGGCACGGGGAGCTGTTTTTT. Translated, it gives CASSPRAGGHGELFF.